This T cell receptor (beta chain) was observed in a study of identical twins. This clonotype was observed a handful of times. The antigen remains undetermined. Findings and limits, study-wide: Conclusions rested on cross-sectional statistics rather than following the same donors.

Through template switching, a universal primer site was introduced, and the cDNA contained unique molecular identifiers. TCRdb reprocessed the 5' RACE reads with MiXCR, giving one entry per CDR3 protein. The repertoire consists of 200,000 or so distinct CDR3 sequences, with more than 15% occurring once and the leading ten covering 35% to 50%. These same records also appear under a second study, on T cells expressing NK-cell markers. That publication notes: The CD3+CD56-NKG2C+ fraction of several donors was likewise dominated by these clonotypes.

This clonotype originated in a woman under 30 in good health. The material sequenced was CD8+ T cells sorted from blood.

CDR3 coding DNA: TGTGCCAGCAGCTTAACCTGGACTCCCGGCACCGGGGAGCTGTTTTTT. It codes for CASSLTWTPGTGELFF. The gene calls are TRBV7-6 and TRBJ2-2; D perhaps matches TRBD2 (5 bases). The CDR3 is 16 amino acids. V was pared by 2 bases and J by 4 bases, with 14 bases between. Germline V gives CDR1 SGHVS, CDR2 FNYEAQ.